The sequence of this T cell receptor beta chain was determined in a study of CD8 T cells in ankylosing spondylitis. Scientists made TCR beta libraries using quantitative 5'-RACE with molecular barcodes. TCRdb re-analysed the 5' RACE reads in MiXCR, keeping a single row per CDR3 protein. The data show approximately 92,000 distinct CDR3 sequences, just under 9% seen once. In its sample, this clonotype was seen many times. Its antigen is as yet unknown. Findings of the study overall: The study identified a TCR beta motif of roughly eight highly homologous variants that appeared characteristic of ankylosing spondylitis blood. The disease-linked clones had a CD8+ phenotype and low blood frequencies.

Unmatched junction bases numbered 8, after V lost 8 bases and J lost 8 bases. Germline loops: CDR1 MNHEY, CDR2 SMNVEV (reference sequence). This CDR3 region has 14 residues. The chain is built from TRBV27 and TRBJ1-6; TRBD1 aligns across 8 bases. This clonotype was sampled from a male donor with ankylosing spondylitis or in good health (not recorded which). Sequenced input: blood, either unsorted or a sorted T cell fraction (not recorded which). Written as DNA, the CDR3 is TGTGCCAGCGCTTCACAGGGGGTACATTCACCCCTCCACTTT. It translates to CASASQGVHSPLHF.